These 26 T cell receptor beta chains were all obtained from the same sample, sequenced in a study of OX40 agonist ivuxolimab in advanced cancers. Using immunoSEQ multiplex PCR, the repertoire was profiled, and TCRdb retains in-frame clones only, with some absent. The table records about 59,000 clones, roughly 84% of them present only once. This specimen was CD4+ or CD8+ T cells sorted from blood, taken in a trial of the OX40 agonist ivuxolimab. The origin of the receptors is an adult with an advanced solid tumor such as melanoma, head and neck, liver or kidney cancer.

This clone was counted only a few times. The chain joins TRBV6-5 to TRBJ1-1; maybe TRBD1 (6 bases). Between the trimmed V and J ends, which lost 7 bases and 4 bases, there was a span of 13 bases. Germline V gene lookup returns CDR1 MNHEY and CDR2 SVGAGI. The CDR3 consists of 13 residues. CDR3 loop: CASNRVEGTEAFF. In nucleotides, the CDR3 is TGTGCCAGCAACAGGGTTGAGGGCACTGAAGCTTTCTTT.

The chain carries TRBV11-2 and TRBJ2-7, with 8 positions matching TRBD1. The CDR3 runs 16 residues. V trimming: 4 bases; J trimming: 6 bases; junction bases outside the gene matches: 14. The V gene's germline CDR1 is SGHAT and CDR2 FQNNGV. The chain's CDR3 is CASSSPGQGRVFEQYF. The CDR3 DNA reads as TGTGCCAGCAGCTCCCCCGGACAGGGCAGGGTCTTCGAGCAGTACTTC.

The chain recombines TRBV9 with TRBJ2-2; no reliable D call. Per the germline V gene, CDR1 is SGDLS and CDR2 is YYNGEE. Trimming took 0 bases from V and 5 from J, leaving 11 bases between them. This CDR3 contains 15 residues. As DNA, the CDR3 is TGTGCCAGCAGCGTAGGAACGTCGTTTACCGGGGAGCTGTTTTTT. Amino acid sequence: CASSVGTSFTGELFF. The entire variable domain, with the rest obtained from reference TRBV9 and TRBJ2-2, is as follows: DSGVTQTPKHLITATGQRVTLRCSPRSGDLSVYWYQQSLDQGLQFLIQYYNGEERAKGNILERFSAQQFPDLHSELNLSSLELGDSALYFCASSVGTSFTGELFFGEGSRLTVL.

The chain couples TRBV2 to TRBJ1-5; tentative D call: TRBD1 (5 bases). The CDR3 sequence is 15 residues long. CDR1 SNHLY and CDR2 FYNNEI come from the germline V gene. Trimming shortened V by 6 bases and J by 6 bases, and 18 bases separated the two germline ends. The CDR3 protein is CASRAGPTPPQPQHF. CDR3 DNA sequence: TGTGCCAGCAGGGCGGGGCCAACTCCCCCTCAGCCCCAGCATTTT.

V usage is TRBV11-2 and J usage is TRBJ2-1, with a weak D call TRBD1 (6 bases). Germline CDR1 reads SGHAT; CDR2 reads FQNNGV. The CDR3 spans 17 residues. The V end was cut by 2 bases, the J end by 0 bases, with 14 bases between. Here the CDR3 DNA reads TGTGCCAGCAGCTTAAGGGACACTCCTTTCTCCTACAATGAGCAGTTCTTC. Translation: CASSLRDTPFSYNEQFF.

The chain joins TRBV6-5 to TRBJ1-1; TRBD1 matches at 7 bases. With V trimmed by 7 bases and J by 0 bases, 8 bases remained unmatched. In germline, CDR1 is MNHEY, CDR2 SVGAGI. The CDR3 loop spans 15 amino acids. The CDR3 reads CASNRDRNLNTEAFF. The DNA for the CDR3 is TGTGCCAGCAACCGGGACAGAAACCTGAACACTGAAGCTTTCTTT.

The sample holds one count of this clone. The V and J genes are TRBV29-1 and TRBJ2-1; the match to TRBD2 covers 9 bases. J was trimmed by 3 bases and V by 3 bases; bases with no gene match: 6. Germline values: CDR1 SQVTM, CDR2 ANQGSEA. The CDR3 loop spans 15 amino acids. The CDR3 DNA reads as TGCAGCGTTGAGTCGGAGCGGGGGGTCTACAATGAGCAGTTCTTC. Translated: CSVESERGVYNEQFF.

V and J are TRBV5-6 and TRBJ2-1, with 8 bases that match TRBD2. This CDR3 has 14 amino acids. J was trimmed by 9 bases and V by 1 base; bases with no gene match: 6. Germline V gene lookup returns CDR1 SGHDT and CDR2 YYEEEE. The CDR3 sequence: CASSLYGGAGEQFF. The CDR3 nucleotides are TGTGCCAGCAGCTTGTACGGGGGGGCCGGTGAGCAGTTCTTC.

This clone was observed a single time. J is TRBJ1-2 and V is TRBV19; weak D call: TRBD1 (5 bases). V lost 4 bases, J lost 8 bases, and 14 bases lay in between. This CDR3 spans 13 amino acids. CDR1 is LNHDA and CDR2 is SQIVND in the germline V gene (reference sequence). This chain's CDR3 is CASSSGGTSGYTF. The CDR3 DNA reads as TGTGCCAGTAGTAGTGGGGGTACTAGCGGCTACACCTTC.

V is TRBV14 and J is TRBJ2-1; 9 nucleotides align to TRBD2. Per germline, CDR1 SGHDN and CDR2 FVKESK. CDR3 length: 14 amino acids. The junction had 6 bases not matched to a gene; V was cut back by 2 bases and J by 10 bases. The CDR3 spells CASSQFSGRLEQFF. The CDR3 coding sequence is TGTGCCAGCAGCCAATTTAGCGGGAGACTCGAGCAGTTCTTC.

V and J are TRBV18 and TRBJ2-7; 7 positions match TRBD1. This CDR3 comprises 13 residues. In germline, CDR1 is KGHSH, CDR2 LQKENI. The ends lost 6 bases at V and 3 bases at J; junction bases unmatched: 5. CDR3 sequence (DNA): TGTGCCAGCTCGGGGACAGTCGGCTACGAGCAGTACTTC. It yields the protein CASSGTVGYEQYF.

As concerns this clone: Other DNA sequences from this sample encode an identical CDR3 as well. This sequence joins TRBV5-6 and TRBJ1-4, with 7 bases matching TRBD1. Germline values: CDR1 SGHDT, CDR2 YYEEEE. The ends lost 4 bases at V and 8 bases at J; junction bases unmatched: 5. This CDR3 is built from 13 residues. The DNA of the CDR3 is TGTGCCAGCAGCACTGGACAGGTCGAAAAACTGTTTTTT. Translating it yields CASSTGQVEKLFF.

The genes are TRBV6-1 and TRBJ2-5, with a weak D call TRBD1 (5 bases). Germline loops: CDR1 MNHNS, CDR2 SASEGT. The CDR3 sequence is 12 residues long. V gave up 6 bases and J gave up 4 bases, with 9 bases separating them. CDR3 amino acids: CASSRRGETQYF. DNA of the CDR3: TGTGCCAGCAGCCGAAGGGGAGAGACCCAGTACTTC.

The V and J genes are TRBV2 and TRBJ2-2; D could derive from TRBD1 or TRBD2 (5 bases each). CDR1 and CDR2 from the germline V gene are SNHLY and FYNNEI. This CDR3 region has 14 residues. Trimming pared 8 bases from V and 7 bases from J, leaving 17 bases between. The CDR3 DNA is TGTGCCAGCCAGAGGGAGATCACAGGCGGGGAGCTGTTTTTT. Translation: CASQREITGGELFF.

The chain combines TRBV11-3 with TRBJ1-1, with D possibly matching TRBD1 (6 bases). This CDR3 contains 13 residues. The V end was cut by 8 bases, the J end by 5 bases, with 15 bases between. CDR1 and CDR2 (germline): SGHNT, YENEEA. The CDR3 spells CASLGGGGTEAFF. The CDR3, as DNA: TGTGCCAGCCTAGGGGGGGGTGGTACTGAAGCTTTCTTT.

The CDR3 is CAISPGTKTDTQYF. As DNA, the CDR3 is TGTGCCATCAGCCCCGGGACTAAAACAGATACGCAGTATTTT. This chain joins TRBV10-3 and TRBJ2-3; 7 bases match TRBD2. Trimming cost V 6 bases and J 3 bases; bases outside gene matches: 6. CDR1 and CDR2 (germline): ENHRY, SYGVKD. The CDR3 runs to 14 residues.

The chain is built from TRBV30 and TRBJ2-7; TRBD2 matches at 7 bases. In germline, CDR1 is GTSNPN, CDR2 SVGIG (reference sequence). The CDR3 covers 15 residues. V shed 2 bases and J 6 bases; nucleotides not matched to a gene: 13. CDR3 DNA: TGTGCCTGGAGTAGGACGGGAGGTTCCTTTGGCGAGCAGTACTTC. Amino acids: CAWSRTGGSFGEQYF.

The chain carries TRBV11-2 and TRBJ2-7; D is unresolved. This CDR3 is built from 13 residues. From germline, CDR1 is SGHAT and CDR2 FQNNGV. Deletions cut 3 bases from V and 7 bases from J, with 13 bases between. The CDR3 nucleotides read TGTGCCAGCAGCTTTTTTCGCCGCCGGGAGCAGTACTTC. Encoded protein: CASSFFRRREQYF. The whole variable domain, filled in from reference TRBV11-2 and TRBJ2-7, reads EAGVAQSPRYKIIEKRQSVAFWCNPISGHATLYWYQQILGQGPKLLIQFQNNGVVDDSQLPKDRFSAERLKGVDSTLKIQPAKLEDSAVYLCASSFFRRREQYFGPGTRLTVT.

The V and J genes are TRBV29-1 and TRBJ1-1; maybe TRBD1 (5 bases). Germline V gene data show CDR1 as SQVTM and CDR2 as ANQGSEA. This CDR3 spans 11 amino acids. V gave up 3 bases and J gave up 8 bases, with 10 bases separating them. The CDR3 loop reads CSVEGQAEAFF. In DNA, the CDR3 is TGCAGCGTTGAGGGGCAGGCAGAAGCTTTCTTT.

The chain recombines TRBV5-1 with TRBJ2-6; no reliable D call. The CDR3 runs 14 residues. Germline lookup yields CDR1 SGHRS and CDR2 YFSETQ. Trimming pared 5 bases from V and 2 bases from J, leaving 8 bases between. The CDR3 region is CASSAATGANVLTF. CDR3 bases: TGCGCCAGCAGTGCGGCAACTGGGGCCAACGTCCTGACTTTC.

J is TRBJ2-3 and V is TRBV6-1, with D unclear. The length of the CDR3 is 13 residues. Germline CDR1 is MNHNS and CDR2 is SASEGT. With 2 bases removed from V and 4 bases from J, the gap between germline ends came to 7 bases. The CDR3 sequence: CASSELRPDTQYF. The CDR3 nucleotides read TGTGCCAGCAGTGAATTGAGGCCAGATACGCAGTATTTT.

The CDR3 DNA reads as TGTGCCAGTAGCCTACTAGCGGGGGCCCTCACAGATACGCAGTATTTT. Its protein is CASSLLAGALTDTQYF. This chain links TRBV19 with TRBJ2-3; 11 positions agree with TRBD2. Germline CDR1 and CDR2: LNHDA and SQIVND (reference sequence). The CDR3 sequence is 16 residues long. V dropped 6 bases and J dropped 2; count of bases not matched to a gene: 7.

In this sample, this clone turned up once. The rearrangement uses TRBV5-1 and TRBJ2-2; 7 nucleotides agree with TRBD2. The V gene end was trimmed by 0 bases and the J gene end by 6 bases; junction bases not matched to a gene: 5. CDR1 is SGHRS, CDR2 YFSETQ, per germline. The CDR3 has 15 residues. The DNA for the CDR3 is TGCGCCAGCAGCTTGGCCGGACTAGTCGCCGGGGAGCTGTTTTTT. This codes for CASSLAGLVAGELFF.

V usage is TRBV2 and J usage is TRBJ1-6, with D possibly matching TRBD1 (5 bases). Germline values: CDR1 SNHLY, CDR2 FYNNEI. The CDR3 length is 14 residues. Trimming pared 6 bases from V and 5 bases from J, leaving 11 bases between. This CDR3 is CASRWTSNNSPLHF. For the CDR3, the DNA is TGTGCCAGCAGATGGACATCCAATAATTCACCCCTCCACTTT.

This rearrangement joins TRBV4-1 to TRBJ2-1; 12 positions match TRBD2. V dropped 7 bases and J dropped 6; count of bases not matched to a gene: 7. This CDR3 has 15 residues. Germline assignment: CDR1 MGHRA and CDR2 YSYEKL. The CDR3 DNA is TGCGCCAGCACCGAAGGACTAGCGGGGCCCAATGAGCAGTTCTTC. As protein: CASTEGLAGPNEQFF.

The gene calls are TRBV5-1 and TRBJ2-3; 7 bases match TRBD2. Trimming at V came to 4 bases and at J to 2 bases, leaving 7 bases not matched to a gene. This CDR3 is built from 15 residues. CDR1 and CDR2 from the germline V gene are SGHRS and YFSETQ. The DNA of the CDR3 is TGCGCCAGCAGCCGCAGCGGGACCACCACAGATACGCAGTATTTT. Its protein is CASSRSGTTTDTQYF.